Listed below are T cell receptor beta chains from one sample, sequenced in a study of shared clonotypes between healthy human individuals. TCRdb's table, derived via immunoSEQ multiplex PCR, lists solely in-frame clones and lacks some. Here the sample spans approximately 320,000 clones, around 86% being singletons. Sequencing used memory CD8+ T cells sorted from blood. The source of these receptors is a man younger than 30 in good health. Each CDR3 is given without its conserved first and last residue. A D gene is named only where the DNA matches it firmly.

v_gene	j_gene	d_gene	CDR3aa
TRBV27	TRBJ2-7	TRBD1	ASSLMGQGAEQY
TRBV5-1	TRBJ2-7	TRBD1	ASSFLVGTGAHEQY
TRBV7-9	TRBJ2-7	TRBD2	ASSYPPSGRALEQY
TRBV11-2	TRBJ2-7	TRBD1	ASSLGQGFSYEQY
TRBV7-9	TRBJ2-7	TRBD2	ASSFSGTTEQY
TRBV9	TRBJ1-2	NA	ASSATRGGQET
TRBV2	TRBJ2-1	TRBD2	ASSEVGSGGLNEQF
TRBV6-1	TRBJ1-5	TRBD1	ASSFGTGDQPQH
TRBV6-1	TRBJ2-1	TRBD2	ASSEDASGSSYNEQF
TRBV10-1	TRBJ2-5	TRBD2	ASSGLKLAVQETQY
TRBV29-1	TRBJ2-1	NA	SVVPGIHNEQF
TRBV6-1	TRBJ1-2	TRBD1	ASFPGQGRGYGYT
TRBV19	TRBJ2-7	NA	ASSIGLFYEQY
TRBV7-9	TRBJ2-7	NA	ASSRRKGPYSYEQY
TRBV9	TRBJ2-1	TRBD2	ASSGPGLAGGNEQF
TRBV4-1	TRBJ1-2	NA	ASSPPGSRYGYT
TRBV5-1	TRBJ2-7	NA	ASSVGPEVQY
TRBV12-5	TRBJ2-1	NA	ASGGETRYNEQF
TRBV7-9	TRBJ2-7	NA	ASSTTFGVEQY
TRBV15	TRBJ1-6	NA	ATSRGWGRVDSPLH
TRBV2	TRBJ2-7	NA	ASSEEGRTTYEQY
TRBV27	TRBJ1-1	NA	ASSPAGPPNTEAF
TRBV7-9	TRBJ1-2	NA	ASSTQDNYGYT
TRBV5-6	TRBJ2-1	NA	ASSGEGDEQF
TRBV7-7	TRBJ2-6	TRBD2	ASSAAGGALGANVLT
TRBV28	TRBJ1-1	NA	ASSWPRYSGHTEAF
TRBV10-3	TRBJ2-3	NA	AISESIWGEIDTQY
TRBV7-9	TRBJ2-2	NA	ASSPGRGELF
TRBV5-8	TRBJ2-7	TRBD1	ASSPTGGYYEQY
TRBV2	TRBJ1-6	NA	ASRNSNSPLH
TRBV27	TRBJ2-7	NA	ASSLGFSYEQY
TRBV19	TRBJ1-1	NA	ASSTTPNTEAF
TRBV5-1	TRBJ2-7	NA	ASSLVGTYEQY
TRBV16	TRBJ1-6	TRBD1	ASSQSTGGSYNSPLH
TRBV7-9	TRBJ1-4	NA	ASSLVVPLGEKLF
TRBV27	TRBJ2-5	TRBD2	ASSPRSVSGEETQY
TRBV6-5	TRBJ2-3	NA	ASSTDGDTQY
TRBV4-1	TRBJ2-7	NA	ASSQGQFYEQY
TRBV27	TRBJ2-7	NA	ASSPIDRSSYEQY
TRBV11-1	TRBJ2-3	TRBD2	ASSRRAGGRTDTQY
TRBV27	TRBJ2-3	TRBD2	ASTLAGGPVDTQY
TRBV27	TRBJ2-7	TRBD1	ASSLYARQGPPYEQY
TRBV11-2	TRBJ2-1	NA	ASSYNSDEQF
TRBV27	TRBJ2-4	TRBD2	ASSLSIGLAGIQY
TRBV7-2	TRBJ2-7	NA	ASSFWRTYEQY
TRBV11-3	TRBJ2-3	TRBD1	ASSRTGTGDTDTQY
TRBV5-1	TRBJ2-2	NA	ASSLVYTGELF
TRBV19	TRBJ2-7	NA	ASSIGGTVYEQY
TRBV5-1	TRBJ2-1	TRBD2	ASSFPSRGDPNEQF